Below, 11 T cell receptor beta chains from the same sample are listed, as sequenced in a study of cytomegalovirus exposure and HLA in healthy donors. Sequenced by immunoSEQ multiplex PCR; TCRdb stores in-frame clones only, minus some. The sample holds approximately 100,000 clones, 88% seen once. The sample comprised PBMCs. These receptors were obtained from a young woman in good health and CMV-seronegative.

The chain couples TRBV7-9 to TRBJ2-7; D ambiguous. This CDR3 is built from 12 residues. V lost 3 bases to trimming and J lost 3 bases, with 6 bases between them. Looked up from germline, CDR1 is SEHNR and CDR2 is FQNEAQ (reference sequence). The CDR3 is CASSLGFYEQYF. The CDR3 bases are TGTGCCAGCAGCTTGGGCTTCTACGAGCAGTACTTC.

This clone has just a few counts. V and J are TRBV28 and TRBJ2-7; the D gene is possibly TRBD1 (6 bases). CDR1 and CDR2 from the germline V gene are MDHEN and SYDVKM. V was trimmed by 4 bases and J by 3 bases, leaving 10 bases between them. The CDR3 sequence is 13 residues long. The CDR3 bases are TGTGCCAGCAGTTCAGGGGTATTCTACGAGCAGTACTTC. This codes for CASSSGVFYEQYF. Supplemented by reference TRBV28 and TRBJ2-7, the full variable domain reads DVKVTQSSRYLVKRTGEKVFLECVQDMDHENMFWYRQDPGLGLRLIYFSYDVKMKEKGDIPEGYSVSREKKERFSLILESASTNQTSMYLCASSSGVFYEQYFGPGTRLTVT.

The chain combines TRBV4-3 with TRBJ2-2; 8 bases agree with TRBD2. Germline lookup yields CDR1 LGHNA and CDR2 YSLEER. V trimming: 4 bases; J trimming: 2 bases; junction bases outside the gene matches: 9. The CDR3 extends over 17 amino acids. DNA for the CDR3: TGCGCCAGCAGCCCTCTCCAAGCGGGGGCTAACACCGGGGAGCTGTTTTTT. It yields the protein CASSPLQAGANTGELFF.

The rearrangement links TRBV7-3 to TRBJ1-5, with TRBD1 identical over 7 bases. CDR1 and CDR2 from the germline V gene are SGHTA and FQGTGA. V gave up 3 bases and J gave up 0 bases; unmatched junction bases: 17. The CDR3 extends over 20 amino acids. The DNA for the CDR3 is TGTGCCAGCAGCTTTCGGCGGGACAGCACGATTCTGAATAGCAATCAGCCCCAGCATTTT. This codes for CASSFRRDSTILNSNQPQHF.

This sequence joins TRBV5-1 and TRBJ2-7; a weak D match, TRBD2 (6 bases). Per germline, CDR1 SGHRS and CDR2 YFSETQ. CDR3 size: 13 residues. V was trimmed by 6 bases and J by 5 bases, leaving 15 bases between them. The CDR3 DNA follows: TGCGCCAGCAAATGGGGAGGTGAAAACGAGCAGTACTTC. Its translation: CASKWGGENEQYF.

This chain uses TRBV14 with TRBJ2-1, with 9 bases aligning to TRBD2. Germline V lookup: CDR1 SGHDN, CDR2 FVKESK. The CDR3 is 17 residues long. The V gene end was trimmed by 3 bases and the J gene end by 4 bases; junction bases not matched to a gene: 10. As DNA, the CDR3 is TGTGCCAGCAGCCAGATTAAAAGCGGGAGGTCGTACAATGAGCAGTTCTTC. Translation: CASSQIKSGRSYNEQFF. The variable domain in full, with the rest retrieved from reference TRBV14 and TRBJ2-1, is EAGVTQFPSHSVIEKGQTVTLRCDPISGHDNLYWYRRVMGKEIKFLLHFVKESKQDESGMPNNRFLAERTGGTYSTLKVQPAELEDSGVYFCASSQIKSGRSYNEQFFGPGTRLTVL.

The table lists this clone with a few counts. This chain joins TRBV7-2 and TRBJ2-7; 7 nucleotides agree with TRBD2. The germline V gene has CDR1 SGHTA and CDR2 FQGNSA. The CDR3 has 16 residues. With V trimmed by 1 base and J by 2 bases, 8 bases remained unmatched. The CDR3 bases are TGTGCCAGCAGCTTAGGTTGGGGGACTATTCCCTACGAGCAGTACTTC. This translates into CASSLGWGTIPYEQYF.

This rearrangement joins TRBV15 to TRBJ1-4; 9 bases map to TRBD1. The CDR3 extends over 16 amino acids. The J segment lost 7 bases and the V segment lost 5 bases, leaving 11 bases of the junction unmatched. Per germline, CDR1 LNHNV and CDR2 YYDKDF (reference sequence). This chain's CDR3 is CATSGAQGAGGEKLFF. The DNA of the CDR3 is TGTGCCACCAGCGGCGCACAGGGGGCGGGGGGTGAAAAACTGTTTTTT.

The rearrangement joins TRBV30 to TRBJ1-4; D call uncertain. This CDR3 has 13 amino acids. The V and J ends lost 5 bases and 6 bases respectively, with 13 bases between them. Germline loops: CDR1 GTSNPN, CDR2 SVGIG (reference sequence). Here the CDR3 DNA reads TGTGCCTGGGGTCCAGGAATTGATGAAAAACTGTTTTTT. Translated: CAWGPGIDEKLFF.

This rearrangement joins TRBV5-1 to TRBJ1-1; D perhaps matches TRBD1 (6 bases). Trimming removed 0 bases at V and 6 bases at J, with 12 bases between. The CDR3 is made up of 14 amino acids. Germline V CDR1 and CDR2: SGHRS, YFSETQ. The CDR3 loop is CASSLGNTGSEAFF. CDR3 nucleotides: TGCGCCAGCAGCTTGGGAAACACAGGGTCTGAAGCTTTCTTT.

This clone was found once. The chain recombines TRBV6-5 with TRBJ2-3, with 14 bases matching TRBD2. Germline values: CDR1 MNHEY, CDR2 SVGAGI. V lost 5 bases and J lost 6; bases outside the gene matches: 4. The length of the CDR3 is 15 residues. CDR3 nucleotide sequence: TGTGCCAGCAGTCGACTAGCGGGGGGGCACGATACGCAGTATTTT. Protein: CASSRLAGGHDTQYF.